This note documents a single TCR beta chain sequence. What this receptor recognizes is not known. The input lacks base qualities; no much larger clone sits a single base away. Patients with a history of autoimmune disease or receiving systemic immunosuppression were excluded from the trial. Peripheral blood for TCR sequencing was drawn from every dose cohort at baseline, at cycle 4 day 1 and at cycle 7 day 1. The samples were taken from a phase I, first-in-human, multicenter, open-label dose-escalation trial of ivuxolimab. Adults with locally advanced or metastatic melanoma, renal cell, hepatocellular, or head and neck squamous cell carcinoma were enrolled in the trial. Before TCR sequencing, CD4+ T cells and CD8+ T cells from peripheral blood were sorted into separate populations. Genomic DNA was extracted from sorted cells for sequencing of the TCRbeta CDR3 region. The immunoSEQ Assay was used for sequencing of TCRbeta CDR3 regions. The clones in this table, taken by TCRdb from immuneACCESS, are in-frame only. Not every clone is retained; where verified, under half of the shortfall comes from an unresolved V gene, and the cause of the rest is unknown. In all, the sample holds about 98,000 clones, and approximately 86% of those were seen once. The top ten constitute 0.82% of the sample.

Reading from cysteine to phenylalanine, the CDR3 counts 14 amino acids. Just CDR3 DNA is preserved here, 42 bases in frame from base 1. The germline V gene supplies CDR1 SGHTA and CDR2 FQGNSA. V gives up 4 bases and J gives up 0 bases, and the segment between their germline ends measures 7 bases. This record belongs to a study of OX40 agonist ivuxolimab in advanced cancers. Study-wide context: Ivuxolimab, which targeted the costimulatory receptor OX40 (CD134), was an agonistic, fully human IgG2 monoclonal antibody. Intravenous ivuxolimab was administered to patients every 2 weeks at six dose levels: 0.01, 0.1, 0.3, 1.5, 3 and 10 mg/kg. Of the approximately 53 patients in dose escalation, 19 had hepatocellular carcinoma, some 15 had melanoma, 9 had renal cell carcinoma and 9 had head and neck cancer. The dose-escalation cohort was about 87% male with a mean age of roughly 62 years, ranging from 23 to 79. Prior anti-PD-1, anti-PD-L1 or anti-CTLA-4 therapy was permitted, and 30% to 50% of dose-escalation patients had received checkpoint inhibitors. Partial responses occurred in three dose-escalation patients, of whom one had hepatocellular carcinoma and two had cutaneous melanoma. Peripheral TCRbeta sequencing aimed to test whether ivuxolimab altered TCR sequence diversity and caused clonal T-cell expansion. The monotherapy dose-escalation portion (N ≈ 50 patients) of the phase I ivuxolimab trial is reported in the paper. On the study overall, not on this receptor specifically: After ivuxolimab, CD8+ T cells had more expanded clones than CD4+ T cells on average. Antigen specificity was not determined for the clonally expanded peripheral T cells. At doses of 0.1 to 3.0 mg/kg, clonal expansion of both CD4+ and CD8+ blood T cells was observed from baseline to week 6. In partial responders in the 0.1-3.0 mg/kg groups, normalized peripheral clonal expansion was found to be among the lowest, especially among CD8+ T cells. Low levels of normalized T-cell clonal expansion were also shown by some nonresponding patients.

The clonotype comes from an adult with an advanced solid tumor such as melanoma, head and neck, liver or kidney cancer. The rearranged segments are TRBV7-2 and TRBJ1-3; 6 matching bases give a weak D call of TRBD1. Sequencing was performed on CD4+ or CD8+ T cells sorted from blood, taken in a trial of the OX40 agonist ivuxolimab. The DNA sequence is given as TGTGCCAGCAGCTGGGGACACTCTGGAAACACCATATATTTT. This gives the protein CASSWGHSGNTIYF.